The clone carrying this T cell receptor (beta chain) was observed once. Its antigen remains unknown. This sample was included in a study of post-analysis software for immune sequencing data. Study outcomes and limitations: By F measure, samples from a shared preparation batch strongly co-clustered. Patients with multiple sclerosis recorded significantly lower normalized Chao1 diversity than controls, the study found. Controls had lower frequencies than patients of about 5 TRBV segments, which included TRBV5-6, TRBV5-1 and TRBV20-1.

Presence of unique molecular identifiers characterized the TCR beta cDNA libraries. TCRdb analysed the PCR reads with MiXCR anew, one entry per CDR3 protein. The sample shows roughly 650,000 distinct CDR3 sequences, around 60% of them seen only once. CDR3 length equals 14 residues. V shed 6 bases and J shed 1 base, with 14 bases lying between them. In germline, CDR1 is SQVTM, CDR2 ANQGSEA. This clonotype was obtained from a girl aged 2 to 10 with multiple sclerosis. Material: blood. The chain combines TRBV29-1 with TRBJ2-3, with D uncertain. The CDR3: CSVRAADRTDTQYF. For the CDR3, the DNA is TGCAGCGTAAGGGCCGCGGATCGCACAGATACGCAGTATTTT.